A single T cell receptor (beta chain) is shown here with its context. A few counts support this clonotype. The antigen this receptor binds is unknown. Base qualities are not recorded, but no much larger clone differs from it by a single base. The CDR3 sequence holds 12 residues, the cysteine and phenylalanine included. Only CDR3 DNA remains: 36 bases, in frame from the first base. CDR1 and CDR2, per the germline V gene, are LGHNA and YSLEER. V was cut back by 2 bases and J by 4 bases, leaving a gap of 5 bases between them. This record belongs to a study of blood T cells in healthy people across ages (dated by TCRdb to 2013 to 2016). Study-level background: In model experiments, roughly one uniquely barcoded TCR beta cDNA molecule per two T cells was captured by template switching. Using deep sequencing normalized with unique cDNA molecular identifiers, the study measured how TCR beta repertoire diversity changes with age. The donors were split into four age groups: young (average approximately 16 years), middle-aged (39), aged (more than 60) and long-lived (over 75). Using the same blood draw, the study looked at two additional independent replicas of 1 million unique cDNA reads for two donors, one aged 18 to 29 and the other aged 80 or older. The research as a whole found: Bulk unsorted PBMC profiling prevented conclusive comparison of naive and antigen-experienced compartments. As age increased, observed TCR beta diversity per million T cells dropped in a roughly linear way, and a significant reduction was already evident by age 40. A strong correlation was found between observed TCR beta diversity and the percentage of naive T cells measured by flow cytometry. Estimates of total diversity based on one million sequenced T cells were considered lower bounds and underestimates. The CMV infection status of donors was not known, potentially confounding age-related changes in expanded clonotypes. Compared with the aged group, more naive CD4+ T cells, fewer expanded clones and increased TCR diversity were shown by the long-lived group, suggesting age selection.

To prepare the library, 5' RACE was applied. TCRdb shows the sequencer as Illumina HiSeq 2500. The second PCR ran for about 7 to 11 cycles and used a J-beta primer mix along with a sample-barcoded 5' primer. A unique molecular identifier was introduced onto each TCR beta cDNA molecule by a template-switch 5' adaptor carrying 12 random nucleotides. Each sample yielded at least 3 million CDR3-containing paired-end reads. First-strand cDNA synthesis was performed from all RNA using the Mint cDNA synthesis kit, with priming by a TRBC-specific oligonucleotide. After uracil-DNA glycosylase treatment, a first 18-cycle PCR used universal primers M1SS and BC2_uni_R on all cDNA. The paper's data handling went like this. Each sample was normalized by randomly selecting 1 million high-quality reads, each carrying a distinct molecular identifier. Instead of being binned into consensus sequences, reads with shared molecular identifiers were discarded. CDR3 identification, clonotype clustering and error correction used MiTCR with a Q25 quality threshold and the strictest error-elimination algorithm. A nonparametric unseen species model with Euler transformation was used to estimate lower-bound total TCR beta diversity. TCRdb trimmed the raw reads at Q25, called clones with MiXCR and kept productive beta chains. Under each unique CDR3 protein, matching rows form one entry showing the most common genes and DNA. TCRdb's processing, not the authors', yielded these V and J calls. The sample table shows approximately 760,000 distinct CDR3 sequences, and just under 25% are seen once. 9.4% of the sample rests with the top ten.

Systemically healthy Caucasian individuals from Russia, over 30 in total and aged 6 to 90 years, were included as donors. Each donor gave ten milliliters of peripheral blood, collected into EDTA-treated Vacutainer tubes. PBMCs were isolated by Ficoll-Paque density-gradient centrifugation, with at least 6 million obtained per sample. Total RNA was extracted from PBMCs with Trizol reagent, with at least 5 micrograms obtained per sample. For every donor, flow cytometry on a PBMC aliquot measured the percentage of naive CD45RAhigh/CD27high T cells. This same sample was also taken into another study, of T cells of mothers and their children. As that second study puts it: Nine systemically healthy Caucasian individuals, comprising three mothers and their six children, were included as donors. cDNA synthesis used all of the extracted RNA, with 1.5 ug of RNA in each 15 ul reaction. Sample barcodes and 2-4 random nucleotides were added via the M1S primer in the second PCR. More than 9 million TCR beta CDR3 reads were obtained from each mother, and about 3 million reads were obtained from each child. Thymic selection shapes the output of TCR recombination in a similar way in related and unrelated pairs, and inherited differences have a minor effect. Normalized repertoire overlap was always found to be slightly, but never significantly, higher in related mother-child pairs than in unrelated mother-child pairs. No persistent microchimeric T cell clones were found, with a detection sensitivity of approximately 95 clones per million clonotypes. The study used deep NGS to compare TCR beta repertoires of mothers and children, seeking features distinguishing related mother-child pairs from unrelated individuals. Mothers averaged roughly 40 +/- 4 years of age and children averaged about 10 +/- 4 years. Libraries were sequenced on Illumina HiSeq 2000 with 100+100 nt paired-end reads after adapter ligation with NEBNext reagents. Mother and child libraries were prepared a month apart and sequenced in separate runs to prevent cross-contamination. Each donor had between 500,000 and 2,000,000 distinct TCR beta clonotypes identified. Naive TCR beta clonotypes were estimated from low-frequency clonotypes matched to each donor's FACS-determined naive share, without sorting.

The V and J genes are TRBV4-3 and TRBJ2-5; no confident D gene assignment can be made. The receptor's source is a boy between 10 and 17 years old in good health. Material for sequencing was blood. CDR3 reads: CASSQSPETQYF. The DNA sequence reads TGCGCCAGCAGCCAAAGCCCAGAGACCCAGTACTTC.